This T cell receptor (beta chain) was found in a study of PD-1 blockade in classical Hodgkin lymphoma. Clones were sequenced by immunoSEQ multiplex PCR, and TCRdb holds only the in-frame ones, with some missing. The table shows approximately 50,000 clones, with 88% occurring only once. Study-wide results and caveats: At baseline, newly diagnosed patients reportedly showed less TCR diversity than healthy donors. Those starting nivolumab under 1 year post-ASCT were excluded.

Every single patient, without exception, relapsed after autologous stem cell transplantation, and brentuximab vedotin exposure varied. After removal of 7 bases from V and 4 bases from J, the junction contained 5 bases not matched to a gene. CDR3 size: 14 residues. Germline V gives CDR1 SGHRS, CDR2 YFSETQ. In its sample, this clone was seen once. Its antigen is not known. The sample consisted of peripheral blood mononuclear cells (PBMCs), taken before the second cycle of nivolumab. The chain recombines TRBV5-1 with TRBJ2-2, with 9 bases matching TRBD1. The receptor's source is a human donor with classical Hodgkin lymphoma. CDR3 residues: CASHRGHGTGELFF. In nucleotides, the CDR3 is TGCGCCAGCCACAGGGGGCACGGCACCGGGGAGCTGTTTTTT.